Listed here are 7 T cell receptor beta chains from one sample, sequenced in a study of CD8 T cells in Susac syndrome. Random-hexamer reverse transcription was applied to 0.5 to 1 ug RNA. TCRdb fed the immunoSEQ multiplex PCR reads into MiXCR, producing one record per CDR3 protein. The top ten clones hold approximately 0.12% of a sample with about 400,000 distinct CDR3 sequences, approximately 85% of them seen once. The sequencing input was CD8+ T cells from PBMCs. The source of these receptors is a human donor with multiple sclerosis.

This chain uses TRBV12-3 or TRBV12-4 with TRBJ2-1; tentatively, D is TRBD1 (6 bases). V lost 8 bases and J lost 7, with 27 bases in between. The CDR3 covers 17 residues. Here the CDR3 DNA reads TGTGCCAGCCGACACACGTTGGGGGCCCTTCCCACGAATGAGCAGTTCTTC. Amino acid sequence: CASRHTLGALPTNEQFF.

This chain joins TRBV29-1 and TRBJ1-2; D uncertain. V was trimmed by 2 bases and J by 0 bases, leaving 10 bases between them. Germline loops: CDR1 SQVTM, CDR2 ANQGSEA. The CDR3 has 14 amino acids. The CDR3 nucleotides read TGCAGCGTTGAACATTTCCGAGCTAACTATGGCTACACCTTC. Protein sequence: CSVEHFRANYGYTF.

This chain joins TRBV10-3 and TRBJ2-7; D is undetermined. The CDR3 consists of 14 residues. The V gene lost 1 base and the J gene lost 5 bases, with 12 bases spanning the gap. From germline, CDR1 is ENHRY and CDR2 SYGVKD. CDR3 DNA sequence: TGTGCCATCAGTGAGTTCGAGAATCCCAACGAGCAGTACTTC. As protein: CAISEFENPNEQYF.

This chain uses TRBV29-1 with TRBJ1-2; D is undetermined. There are 13 residues in the CDR3. Germline CDR1 is SQVTM and CDR2 is ANQGSEA. The V end lost 6 bases, the J end lost 0 bases, and 11 bases lay between the germline ends. CDR3 coding DNA: TGCAGCGTCCTCGACTTAGCTAACTATGGCTACACCTTC. The encoded protein is CSVLDLANYGYTF. The full variable domain, completed using reference TRBV29-1 and TRBJ1-2, is SAVISQKPSRDICQRGTSLTIQCQVDSQVTMMFWYRQQPGQSLTLIATANQGSEATYESGFVIDKFPISRPNLTFSTLTVSNMSPEDSSIYLCSVLDLANYGYTFGSGTRLTVV.

This sequence joins TRBV28 and TRBJ2-5, with 11 positions matching TRBD2. V was clipped by 4 bases and J by 5 bases; unmatched bases: 15. This CDR3 region has 18 residues. The germline V gene has CDR1 MDHEN and CDR2 SYDVKM. CDR3 DNA sequence: TGTGCCAGCAGTTCGTACCGGGGACTAGCGGAAAAACGGGAGACCCAGTACTTC. This sequence encodes CASSSYRGLAEKRETQYF. Filled out from reference TRBV28 and TRBJ2-5, the complete variable domain reads DVKVTQSSRYLVKRTGEKVFLECVQDMDHENMFWYRQDPGLGLRLIYFSYDVKMKEKGDIPEGYSVSREKKERFSLILESASTNQTSMYLCASSSYRGLAEKRETQYFGPGTRLLVL.

The rearrangement links TRBV9 to TRBJ2-2; D is ambiguous. The length of the CDR3 is 12 residues. From germline, CDR1 is SGDLS and CDR2 YYNGEE. The ends were cut back, 4 bases at V and 9 bases at J, with 10 bases in the middle. CDR3 in amino acids: CASSYVARELFF. CDR3 bases: TGTGCCAGCAGCTACGTTGCGAGGGAGCTGTTTTTT.

This clonotype was recorded a few times. The V call is TRBV27, the J call TRBJ2-7; 9 bases line up with TRBD2. CDR1 is MNHEY and CDR2 is SMNVEV in the germline V gene (reference sequence). This CDR3 comprises 15 residues. V lost 5 bases, J lost 1 base, and 6 bases stayed unmatched. The CDR3 coding sequence is TGTGCCAGCAGTGTGGGTGCGGGAGGGTCCTACGAGCAGTACTTC. Protein product: CASSVGAGGSYEQYF.